Listed below are T cell receptor beta chains from one sample, sequenced in a study of T cell changes during pregnancy in multiple sclerosis. TCRdb's table, derived via immunoSEQ multiplex PCR, lists solely in-frame clones and lacks some. The repertoire has 50,000 to 60,000 clones, roughly 90% of them found once; the top ten carry roughly 3.6%. Here the sequenced sample was peripheral blood, taken after pregnancy. The receptors were sampled from a female donor in good health, enrolled as a control in a pregnancy study. Each CDR3 is given with its conserved first and last residue. Each record gives: V gene, clone size, J gene, D gene, CDR3 protein, CDR3 DNA. The D gene is left open where the match is weak. Rows may omit the clone size; those that give it use once, few, many or a size class.

v_call: TRBV18; clone_size: .; j_call: TRBJ2-7; d_call: .; cdr3_aa: CASSATRDRSYEQYF; cdr3_nt: TGTGCCAGCTCAGCGACGAGGGATAGGTCCTACGAGCAGTACTTC
v_call: TRBV7-7; clone_size: .; j_call: TRBJ2-7; d_call: .; cdr3_aa: CASSADIGEEQYF; cdr3_nt: TGTGCCAGCAGTGCGGACATAGGTGAAGAGCAGTACTTC
v_call: TRBV9; clone_size: once; j_call: TRBJ2-3; d_call: .; cdr3_aa: CASSVEKRLDTQYF; cdr3_nt: TGTGCCAGCAGCGTAGAAAAGCGACTAGATACGCAGTATTTT
v_call: TRBV7-9; clone_size: .; j_call: TRBJ2-3; d_call: .; cdr3_aa: CASSHTETDTQYF; cdr3_nt: TGTGCCAGCAGCCATACCGAGACAGATACGCAGTATTTT
v_call: TRBV7-2; clone_size: .; j_call: TRBJ2-7; d_call: .; cdr3_aa: CASSLTLAEQYF; cdr3_nt: TGTGCCAGCAGCTTGACGTTAGCCGAGCAGTACTTC
v_call: TRBV10-3; clone_size: .; j_call: TRBJ2-7; d_call: TRBD2; cdr3_aa: CAISSGRGYEQYF; cdr3_nt: TGTGCCATCAGTAGCGGGAGGGGTTACGAGCAGTACTTC
v_call: TRBV15; clone_size: .; j_call: TRBJ1-2; d_call: TRBD1; cdr3_aa: CATSRSMTGTSYGYTF; cdr3_nt: TGTGCCACCAGCAGATCGATGACAGGGACTTCCTATGGCTACACCTTC
v_call: TRBV5-1; clone_size: .; j_call: TRBJ2-7; d_call: TRBD1; cdr3_aa: CASSFTGTGGYEQYF; cdr3_nt: TGCGCCAGCAGCTTTACCGGGACAGGCGGCTACGAGCAGTACTTC
v_call: TRBV20-1; clone_size: .; j_call: TRBJ2-1; d_call: .; cdr3_aa: CSASDGWQFF; cdr3_nt: TGCAGTGCTAGCGACGGGTGGCAGTTCTTC
v_call: TRBV5-5; clone_size: .; j_call: TRBJ2-1; d_call: .; cdr3_aa: CASTNPGGLGEQFF; cdr3_nt: TGTGCCAGCACCAACCCTGGAGGGTTGGGTGAGCAGTTCTTC
v_call: TRBV4-3; clone_size: few; j_call: TRBJ2-7; d_call: .; cdr3_aa: CASSQELNRGVDEQYF; cdr3_nt: TGCGCCAGCAGCCAAGAGCTCAACCGGGGAGTGGACGAGCAGTACTTC
v_call: TRBV6-1; clone_size: once; j_call: TRBJ1-3; d_call: .; cdr3_aa: CATQGRGSGNTIYF; cdr3_nt: TGTGCCACCCAAGGGAGAGGGTCTGGAAACACCATATATTTT
v_call: TRBV7-2; clone_size: .; j_call: TRBJ2-5; d_call: .; cdr3_aa: CASSPGETQYF; cdr3_nt: TGTGCCAGCAGCCCAGGAGAGACCCAGTACTTC
v_call: TRBV2; clone_size: .; j_call: TRBJ1-2; d_call: .; cdr3_aa: CASTPGGGTVYGYTF; cdr3_nt: TGTGCCAGCACACCTGGCGGGGGGACTGTCTATGGCTACACCTTC
v_call: TRBV5-1; clone_size: .; j_call: TRBJ2-1; d_call: TRBD2; cdr3_aa: CASSWISGTSGGSSYNEQFF; cdr3_nt: TGCGCCAGCAGCTGGATTTCCGGGACTAGCGGGGGGAGCTCCTACAATGAGCAGTTCTTC
v_call: TRBV7-2; clone_size: once; j_call: TRBJ2-1; d_call: TRBD2; cdr3_aa: CASSRNAAGGGGDEQFF; cdr3_nt: TGTGCCAGCAGCCGAAATGCAGCGGGAGGCGGAGGTGATGAGCAGTTCTTC
v_call: TRBV28; clone_size: .; j_call: TRBJ2-3; d_call: .; cdr3_aa: CASSFKDRRSTDTQYF; cdr3_nt: TGTGCCAGCAGTTTTAAGGACAGAAGAAGCACAGATACGCAGTATTTT
v_call: TRBV28; clone_size: .; j_call: TRBJ2-6; d_call: .; cdr3_aa: CATRDSIRSGANVLTF; cdr3_nt: TGTGCCACCCGGGATTCTATACGCTCTGGGGCCAACGTCCTGACTTTC
v_call: TRBV10-1; clone_size: .; j_call: TRBJ2-1; d_call: .; cdr3_aa: CASSEPTSSYNEQFF; cdr3_nt: TGCGCCAGCAGTGAGCCCACGAGTTCCTACAATGAGCAGTTCTTC
v_call: TRBV7-9; clone_size: .; j_call: TRBJ2-7; d_call: TRBD1; cdr3_aa: CASTSRQGHEQYF; cdr3_nt: TGTGCCAGCACCTCCCGACAGGGCCACGAGCAGTACTTC
v_call: TRBV19; clone_size: few; j_call: TRBJ2-6; d_call: .; cdr3_aa: CASSIRGSGANVLTF; cdr3_nt: TGTGCCAGTAGTATCCGAGGGTCTGGGGCCAACGTCCTGACTTTC
v_call: TRBV4-1; clone_size: .; j_call: TRBJ1-1; d_call: .; cdr3_aa: CASSQGGPNTEAFF; cdr3_nt: TGCGCCAGCAGCCAAGGGGGCCCGAACACTGAAGCTTTCTTT